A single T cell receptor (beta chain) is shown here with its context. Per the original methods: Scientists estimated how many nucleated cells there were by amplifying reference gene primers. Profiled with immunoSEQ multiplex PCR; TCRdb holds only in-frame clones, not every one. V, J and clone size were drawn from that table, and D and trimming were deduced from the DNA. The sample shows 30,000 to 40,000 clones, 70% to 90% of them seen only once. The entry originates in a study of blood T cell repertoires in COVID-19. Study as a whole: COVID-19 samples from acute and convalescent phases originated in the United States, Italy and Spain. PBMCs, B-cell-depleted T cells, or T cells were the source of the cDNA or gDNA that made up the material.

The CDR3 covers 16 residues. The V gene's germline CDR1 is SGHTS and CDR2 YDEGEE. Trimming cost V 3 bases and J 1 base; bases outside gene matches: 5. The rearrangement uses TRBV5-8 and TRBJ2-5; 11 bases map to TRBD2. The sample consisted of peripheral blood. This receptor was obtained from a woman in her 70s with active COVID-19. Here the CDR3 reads CASSSSTSGAQETQYF. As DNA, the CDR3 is TGTGCCAGCAGCTCTTCGACTAGCGGGGCCCAAGAGACCCAGTACTTC.